This TCR beta chain was sequenced in a study of CD8 T cells in ankylosing spondylitis. Notes on the study in general: Ankylosing spondylitis blood appeared to carry a characteristic TCR beta motif of seven to nine highly homologous variants. Prior literature has documented some motif variants in synovial fluid and blood from reactive arthritis.

This CDR3 has 16 amino acids. V gave up 1 base and J gave up 8 bases; unmatched junction bases: 9. Germline V CDR1 and CDR2: SGHRS, YFSETQ. MiXCR, applied by TCRdb to the 5' RACE reads, yields one record per CDR3 protein. This sample has 500,000 to 550,000 distinct CDR3 sequences, with over 9.5% found just once. For this clonotype: What it recognizes is unknown.

Sequenced: blood, either unsorted or a sorted T cell fraction (not recorded which). This clonotype originated in a male donor with ankylosing spondylitis. This chain joins TRBV5-1 and TRBJ1-2; 12 nucleotides match TRBD1. The CDR3 DNA reads TGCGCCAGCAGCTTGCTCCCGGGACAGGGGGCGAAAGGCTACACCTTC. It yields the protein CASSLLPGQGAKGYTF.